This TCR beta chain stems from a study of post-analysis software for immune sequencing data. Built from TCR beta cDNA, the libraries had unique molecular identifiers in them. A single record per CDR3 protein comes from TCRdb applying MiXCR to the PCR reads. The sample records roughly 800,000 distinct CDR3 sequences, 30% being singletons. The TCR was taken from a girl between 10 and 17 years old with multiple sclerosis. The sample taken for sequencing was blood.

CDR3 DNA: TGCAGCGTCCACCCCGGGACAGGGAGTATGTACGAGCAGTACTTC. Translation: CSVHPGTGSMYEQYF. V and J are TRBV29-1 and TRBJ2-7, with TRBD1 matching 9 bases. The germline CDR1 and CDR2 sequences are SQVTM and ANQGSEA. The length of the CDR3 is 15 residues. Trimming removed 6 bases from V and 4 bases from J; junction bases left unmatched: 13.